A selection of T cell receptor beta chains follows, all from one sample in a study of T-cell reconstitution after alpha-beta-depleted transplantation in children. TCRdb fed the PCR reads into MiXCR, producing one record per CDR3 protein. The sample shows over 200,000 distinct CDR3 sequences, around 9.2% of them seen only once. Sequenced here: PBMCs, mostly from graft donor cells, sampled 360 days after TCRalphabeta/CD19-depleted stem cell transplant. The receptors were gathered from a male patient between 2 and 10 years old who had a stem cell transplant for acute myeloid leukemia, so the T cells may come from the graft donor. Each CDR3 is given with its conserved first and last residue. D genes are given only for firm matches. Expanded clones get a size class; other rows say once, few or many, or leave the size out.

clone size	V gene	D gene	J gene	CDR3 length	CDR3 protein	CDR3 DNA
NA	TRBV14	TRBD2	TRBJ2-2	16	CASSPVAGQDTGELFF	TGTGCCAGCAGCCCAGTAGCGGGGCAGGACACCGGGGAGCTGTTTTTT
NA	TRBV10-3	TRBD2	TRBJ2-3	16	CAIRTPYGGAQDTQYF	TGTGCCATCAGGACCCCCTACGGGGGGGCCCAAGATACGCAGTATTTT
many	TRBV6-6	NA	TRBJ2-1	13	CASSLTPSNEQFF	TGTGCCAGCAGCCTGACACCCTCCAATGAGCAGTTCTTC
many	TRBV20-1	NA	TRBJ2-7	15	CSAVGGRGLSYEQYF	TGCAGTGCGGTTGGGGGGAGAGGCCTTTCCTACGAGCAGTACTTC
NA	TRBV2	TRBD1	TRBJ2-4	17	CASSGTGGLLAKNIQYF	TGTGCCAGCAGTGGGACAGGGGGCCTTCTAGCCAAAAACATTCAGTACTTC
NA	TRBV7-9	NA	TRBJ2-3	12	CAGRKGQNTQYF	TGTGCCGGCAGGAAGGGTCAAAATACGCAGTATTTT
few	TRBV7-2	NA	TRBJ1-4	16	CASSLGHSTTNEKLFF	TGTGCCAGCAGCTTAGGACACAGCACAACTAATGAAAAACTGTTTTTT
many	TRBV12-3/TRBV12-4	NA	TRBJ2-1	13	CAIGLSIYNEQFF	TGTGCCATCGGACTTTCAATTTACAATGAGCAGTTCTTC
many	TRBV2	NA	TRBJ2-3	13	CARAGGTTDTQYF	TGTGCCAGAGCAGGGGGGACCACAGATACGCAGTATTTT
few	TRBV9	NA	TRBJ2-7	14	CASSVAANSYEQYF	TGTGCCAGCAGCGTAGCAGCTAACTCCTACGAGCAGTACTTC
few	TRBV25-1	TRBD1	TRBJ1-2	12	CASRGLNYGYTF	TGTGCTTCAAGGGGGCTGAACTATGGCTACACCTTC
many	TRBV18	TRBD1	TRBJ2-7	15	CASSLGTGGWYEQYF	TGTGCCAGCTCACTGGGGACAGGGGGCTGGTACGAGCAGTACTTC
NA	TRBV5-5	TRBD1	TRBJ2-5	14	CASSQTGGGETQYF	TGTGCCAGCAGCCAGACAGGGGGAGGAGAGACCCAGTACTTC
many	TRBV20-1	TRBD2	TRBJ2-3	14	CSERAGAGSDTQYF	TGCAGTGAGAGGGCGGGAGCGGGGTCAGATACGCAGTATTTT
many	TRBV10-3	TRBD1	TRBJ2-2	16	CAISEAGGMDTGELFF	TGTGCCATCAGTGAGGCAGGGGGCATGGACACCGGGGAGCTGTTTTTT
many	TRBV7-2	NA	TRBJ2-7	14	CASSLGLRDYEQYF	TGTGCCAGCAGCTTAGGCCTGCGGGACTACGAGCAGTACTTC
NA	TRBV20-1	NA	TRBJ1-6	15	CSAREKEFYNSPLHF	TGCAGTGCTAGAGAGAAAGAGTTCTATAATTCACCCCTCCACTTT
NA	TRBV4-3	NA	TRBJ1-1	16	CASSQDTGTSSTEAFF	TGCGCCAGCAGCCAAGATACCGGGACATCGAGCACTGAAGCTTTCTTT
many	TRBV5-1	NA	TRBJ2-3	14	CASSLDLVSDTQYF	TGCGCCAGCAGCTTGGATTTGGTTTCAGATACGCAGTATTTT
NA	TRBV5-1	TRBD1	TRBJ2-7	12	CASKTGEAEQYF	TGCGCCAGCAAGACAGGGGAGGCCGAGCAGTACTTC
few	TRBV10-3	NA	TRBJ2-7	12	CAISGSSYEQYF	TGTGCCATCAGCGGGAGCAGCTACGAGCAGTACTTC
many	TRBV10-3	NA	TRBJ1-1	14	CAISDIERAREAFF	TGTGCCATCAGTGACATTGAGAGGGCACGTGAAGCTTTCTTT
NA	TRBV25-1	NA	TRBJ2-2	14	CASSVSGFTGELFF	TGTGCCAGCAGTGTAAGCGGCTTCACCGGGGAGCTGTTTTTT
few	TRBV3-1	TRBD1	TRBJ2-2	14	CASSQGQSTGELFF	TGTGCCAGCAGTCAGGGACAGTCCACCGGGGAGCTGTTTTTT
few	TRBV20-1	NA	TRBJ2-3	14	CRVPGASPTDTQYF	TGCAGGGTCCCTGGGGCTAGTCCGACAGATACGCAGTATTTT
many	TRBV4-1	TRBD2	TRBJ2-7	15	CASSQERGGYYEQYF	TGCGCCAGCAGCCAAGAGCGGGGGGGATACTACGAGCAGTACTTC
NA	TRBV4-3	NA	TRBJ2-5	14	CASSQKNGAETQYF	TGCGCCAGCAGCCAAAAGAATGGAGCCGAGACCCAGTACTTC
few	TRBV29-1	NA	TRBJ1-2	14	CSVFRIGQNYGYTF	TGCAGCGTTTTCCGGATTGGGCAAAACTATGGCTACACCTTC